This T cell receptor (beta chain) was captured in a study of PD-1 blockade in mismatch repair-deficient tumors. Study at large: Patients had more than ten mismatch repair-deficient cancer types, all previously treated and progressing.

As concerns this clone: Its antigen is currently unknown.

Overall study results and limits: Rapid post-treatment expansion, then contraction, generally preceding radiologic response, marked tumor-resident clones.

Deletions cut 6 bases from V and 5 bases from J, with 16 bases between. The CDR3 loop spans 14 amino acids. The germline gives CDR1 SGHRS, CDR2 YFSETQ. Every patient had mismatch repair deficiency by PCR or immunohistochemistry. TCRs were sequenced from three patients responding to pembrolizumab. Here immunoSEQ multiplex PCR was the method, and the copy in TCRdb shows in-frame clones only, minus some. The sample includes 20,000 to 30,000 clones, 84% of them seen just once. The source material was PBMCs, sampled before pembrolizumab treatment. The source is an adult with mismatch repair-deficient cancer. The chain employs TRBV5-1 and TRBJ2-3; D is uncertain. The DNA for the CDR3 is TGCGCCAGCACCGTTTTTGGAGCCCGAGATACGCAGTATTTT. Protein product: CASTVFGARDTQYF.